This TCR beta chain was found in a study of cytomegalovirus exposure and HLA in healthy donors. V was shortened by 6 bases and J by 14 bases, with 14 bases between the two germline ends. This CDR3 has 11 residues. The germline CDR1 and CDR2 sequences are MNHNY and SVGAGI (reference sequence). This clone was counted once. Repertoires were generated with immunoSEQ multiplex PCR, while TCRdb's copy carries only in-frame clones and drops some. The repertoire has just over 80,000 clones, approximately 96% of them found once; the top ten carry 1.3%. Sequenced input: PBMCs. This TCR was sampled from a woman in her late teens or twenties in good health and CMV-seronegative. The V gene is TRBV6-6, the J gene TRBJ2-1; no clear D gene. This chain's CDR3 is CASSPAEVKFF. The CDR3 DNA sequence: TGTGCCAGCAGCCCTGCGGAAGTTAAGTTCTTC.